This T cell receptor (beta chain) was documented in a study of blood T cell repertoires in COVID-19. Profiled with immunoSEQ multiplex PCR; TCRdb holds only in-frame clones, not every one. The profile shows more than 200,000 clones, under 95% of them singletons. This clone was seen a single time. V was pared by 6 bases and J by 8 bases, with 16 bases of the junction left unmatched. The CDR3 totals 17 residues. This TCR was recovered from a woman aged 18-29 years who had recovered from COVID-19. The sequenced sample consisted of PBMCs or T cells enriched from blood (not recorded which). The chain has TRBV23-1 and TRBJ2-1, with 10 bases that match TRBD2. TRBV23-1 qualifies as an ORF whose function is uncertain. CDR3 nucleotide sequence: TGCGCCAGCAGACCTATACTCTCTAGCGGGGGTCCCGATGAGCAGTTCTTC. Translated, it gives CASRPILSSGGPDEQFF.